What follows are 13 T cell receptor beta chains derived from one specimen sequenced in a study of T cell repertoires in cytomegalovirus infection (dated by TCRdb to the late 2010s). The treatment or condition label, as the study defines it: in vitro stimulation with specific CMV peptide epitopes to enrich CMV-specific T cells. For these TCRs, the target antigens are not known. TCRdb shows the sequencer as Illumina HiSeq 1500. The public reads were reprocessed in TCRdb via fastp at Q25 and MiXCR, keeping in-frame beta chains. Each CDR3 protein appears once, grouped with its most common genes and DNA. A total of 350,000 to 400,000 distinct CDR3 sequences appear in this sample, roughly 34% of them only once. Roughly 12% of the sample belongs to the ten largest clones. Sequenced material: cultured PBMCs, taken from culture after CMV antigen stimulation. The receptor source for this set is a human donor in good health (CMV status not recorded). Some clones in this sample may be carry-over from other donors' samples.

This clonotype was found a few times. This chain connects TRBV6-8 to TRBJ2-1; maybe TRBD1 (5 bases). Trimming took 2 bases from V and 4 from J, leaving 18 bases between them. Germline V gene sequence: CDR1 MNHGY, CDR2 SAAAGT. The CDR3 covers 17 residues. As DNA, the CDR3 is TGTGCCAGCAGTTACCCGCTCAGGGTACCGCGATACAATGAGCAGTTCTTC. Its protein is CASSYPLRVPRYNEQFF.

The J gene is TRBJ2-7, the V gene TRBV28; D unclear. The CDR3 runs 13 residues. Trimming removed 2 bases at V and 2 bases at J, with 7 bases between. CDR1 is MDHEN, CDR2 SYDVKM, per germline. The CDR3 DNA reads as TGTGCCAGCAGTTTAGATCCCACCTACGAGCAGTACTTC. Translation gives CASSLDPTYEQYF.

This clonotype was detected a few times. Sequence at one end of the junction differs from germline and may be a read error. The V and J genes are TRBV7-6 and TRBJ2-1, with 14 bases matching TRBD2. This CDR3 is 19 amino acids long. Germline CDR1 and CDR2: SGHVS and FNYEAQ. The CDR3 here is CASSLSPPGLAGEYNEQFF. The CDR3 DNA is TGTGCTAGCAGCTTAAGCCCCCCGGGACTAGCGGGAGAATACAATGAGCAGTTCTTC.

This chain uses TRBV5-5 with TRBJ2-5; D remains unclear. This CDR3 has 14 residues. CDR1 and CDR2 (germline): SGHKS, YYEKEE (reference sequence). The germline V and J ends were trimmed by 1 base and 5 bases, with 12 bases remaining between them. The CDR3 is CASSLSAVRETQYF. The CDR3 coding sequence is TGTGCCAGCAGCTTGTCGGCGGTGAGGGAGACCCAGTACTTC. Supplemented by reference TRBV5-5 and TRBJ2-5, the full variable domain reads DAGVTQSPTHLIKTRGQQVTLRCSPISGHKSVSWYQQVLGQGPQFIFQYYEKEERGRGNFPDRFSARQFPNYSSELNVNALLLGDSALYLCASSLSAVRETQYFGPGTRLLVL.

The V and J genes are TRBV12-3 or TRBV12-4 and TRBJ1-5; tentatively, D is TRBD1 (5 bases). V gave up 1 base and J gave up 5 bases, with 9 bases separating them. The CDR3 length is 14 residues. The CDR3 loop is CASSLVRADQPQHF. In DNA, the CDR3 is TGTGCCAGCAGTTTAGTCAGGGCAGATCAGCCCCAGCATTTT.

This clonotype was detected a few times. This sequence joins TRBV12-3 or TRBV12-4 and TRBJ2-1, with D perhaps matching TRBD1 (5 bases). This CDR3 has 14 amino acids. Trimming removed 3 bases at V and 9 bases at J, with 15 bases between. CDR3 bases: TGTGCCAGCAGTTTTGGGCTGGCAAGGGGTGAGCAGTTCTTC. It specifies CASSFGLARGEQFF.

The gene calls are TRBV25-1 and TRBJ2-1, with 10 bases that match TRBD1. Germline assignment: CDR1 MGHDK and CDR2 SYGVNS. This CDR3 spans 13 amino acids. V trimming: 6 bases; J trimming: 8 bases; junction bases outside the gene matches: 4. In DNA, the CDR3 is TGTGCCAGCAGCCGGGACAGGGGTTATGAGCAGTTCTTC. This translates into CASSRDRGYEQFF. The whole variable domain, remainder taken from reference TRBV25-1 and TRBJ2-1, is EADIYQTPRYLVIGTGKKITLECSQTMGHDKMYWYQQDPGMELHLIHYSYGVNSTEKGDLSSESTVSRIRTEHFPLTLESARPSHTSQYLCASSRDRGYEQFFGPGTRLTVL.

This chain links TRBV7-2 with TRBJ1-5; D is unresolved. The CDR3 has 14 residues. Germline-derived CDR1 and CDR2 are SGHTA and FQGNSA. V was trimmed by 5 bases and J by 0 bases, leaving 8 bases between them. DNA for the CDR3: TGTGCCAGCAGCAGCGAGGGTAGCAATCAGCCCCAGCATTTT. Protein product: CASSSEGSNQPQHF. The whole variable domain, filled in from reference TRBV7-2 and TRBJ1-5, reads GAGVSQSPSNKVTEKGKDVELRCDPISGHTALYWYRQSLGQGLEFLIYFQGNSAPDKSGLPSDRFSAERTGGSVSTLTIQRTQQEDSAVYLCASSSEGSNQPQHFGDGTRLSIL.

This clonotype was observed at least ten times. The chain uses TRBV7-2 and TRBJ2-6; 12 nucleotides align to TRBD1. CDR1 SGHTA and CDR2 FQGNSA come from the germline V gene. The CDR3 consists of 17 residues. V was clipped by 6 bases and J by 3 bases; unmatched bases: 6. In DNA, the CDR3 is TGTGCCAGCAGTACCGGGACAGGGGGCTTTGGGGCCAACGTCCTGACTTTC. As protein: CASSTGTGGFGANVLTF.

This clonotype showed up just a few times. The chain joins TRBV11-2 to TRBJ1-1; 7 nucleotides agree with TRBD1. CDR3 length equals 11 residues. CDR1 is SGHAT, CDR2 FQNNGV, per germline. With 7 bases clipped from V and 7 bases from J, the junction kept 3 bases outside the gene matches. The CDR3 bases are TGTGCCAGCAAAAGGGGGCTTGAAGCTTTCTTT. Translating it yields CASKRGLEAFF.

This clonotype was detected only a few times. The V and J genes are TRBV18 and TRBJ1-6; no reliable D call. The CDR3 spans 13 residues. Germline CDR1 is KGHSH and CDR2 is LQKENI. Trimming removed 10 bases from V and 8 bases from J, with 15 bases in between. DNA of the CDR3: TGTGCCACCGGGTGGGCAGATGATTCACCCCTCCACTTT. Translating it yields CATGWADDSPLHF. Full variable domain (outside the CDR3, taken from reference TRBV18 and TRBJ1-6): NAGVMQNPRHLVRRRGQEARLRCSPMKGHSHVYWYRQLPEEGLKFMVYLQKENIIDESGMPKERFSAEFPKEGPSILRIQQVVRGDSAAYFCATGWADDSPLHFGNGTRLTVT.

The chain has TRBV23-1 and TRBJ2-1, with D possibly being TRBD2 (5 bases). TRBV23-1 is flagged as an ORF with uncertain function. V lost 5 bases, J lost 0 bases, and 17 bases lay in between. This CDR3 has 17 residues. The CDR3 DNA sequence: TGCGCCAGCAGTACACTCAGTCGCGGGTACTCCTACAATGAGCAGTTCTTC. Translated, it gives CASSTLSRGYSYNEQFF.

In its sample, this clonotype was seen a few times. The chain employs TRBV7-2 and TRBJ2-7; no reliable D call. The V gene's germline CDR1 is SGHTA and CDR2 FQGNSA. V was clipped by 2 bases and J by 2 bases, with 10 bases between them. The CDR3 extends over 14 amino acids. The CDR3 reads CASSLNQGPYEQYF. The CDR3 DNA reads TGTGCCAGCAGCTTAAATCAAGGCCCCTACGAGCAGTACTTC.